This T cell receptor (beta chain) was recovered during a study of cytomegalovirus exposure and HLA in healthy donors. It was with 60 Vbeta and 13 Jbeta primers that the PCR ran. Per the original data handling: Counted up in a later analysis, unique TCR beta chains came to around 80 million, with around 9.9 million shared. Clones were read by immunoSEQ multiplex PCR, and TCRdb kept only the in-frame ones, dropping some. V and J calls and clone size are as listed in that table; D and trimming were resolved from the DNA. The profile shows approximately 44,000 clones, 87% of them singletons. For this clone: As yet, its antigen is unknown.

V lost 8 bases and J lost 13; bases outside the gene matches: 8. CDR1 is SQVTM and CDR2 is ANQGSEA in the germline V gene. The CDR3 length is 11 residues. Study-wide points: When a later analysis was performed, an Asian-associated ancestry cluster reportedly had fewer N-insertions than the roughly 730-donor mean.

Nominally healthy donors were sampled, though unrecorded immune exposures were likely. This clonotype was sampled from a middle-aged woman in good health and CMV-seropositive. Input material: PBMCs. The rearrangement links TRBV29-1 to TRBJ2-1; 10 bases align to TRBD1. CDR3 in amino acids: CSSRTGGLQFF. Here the CDR3 DNA reads TGCAGCTCTCGGACAGGGGGACTTCAGTTCTTC.